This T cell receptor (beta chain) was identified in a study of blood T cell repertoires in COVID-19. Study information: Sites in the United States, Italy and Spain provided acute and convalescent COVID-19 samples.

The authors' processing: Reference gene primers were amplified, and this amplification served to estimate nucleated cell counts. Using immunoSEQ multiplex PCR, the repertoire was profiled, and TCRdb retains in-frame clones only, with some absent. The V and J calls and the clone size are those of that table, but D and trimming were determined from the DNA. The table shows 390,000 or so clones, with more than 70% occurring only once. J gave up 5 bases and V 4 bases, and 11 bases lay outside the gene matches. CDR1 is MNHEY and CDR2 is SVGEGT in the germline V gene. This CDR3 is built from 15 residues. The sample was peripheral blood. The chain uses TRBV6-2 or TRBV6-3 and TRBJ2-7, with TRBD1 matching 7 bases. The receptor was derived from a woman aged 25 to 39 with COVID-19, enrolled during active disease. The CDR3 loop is CASSSATGFFHEQYF. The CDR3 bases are TGTGCCAGCAGTTCCGCGACAGGGTTTTTCCACGAGCAGTACTTC.